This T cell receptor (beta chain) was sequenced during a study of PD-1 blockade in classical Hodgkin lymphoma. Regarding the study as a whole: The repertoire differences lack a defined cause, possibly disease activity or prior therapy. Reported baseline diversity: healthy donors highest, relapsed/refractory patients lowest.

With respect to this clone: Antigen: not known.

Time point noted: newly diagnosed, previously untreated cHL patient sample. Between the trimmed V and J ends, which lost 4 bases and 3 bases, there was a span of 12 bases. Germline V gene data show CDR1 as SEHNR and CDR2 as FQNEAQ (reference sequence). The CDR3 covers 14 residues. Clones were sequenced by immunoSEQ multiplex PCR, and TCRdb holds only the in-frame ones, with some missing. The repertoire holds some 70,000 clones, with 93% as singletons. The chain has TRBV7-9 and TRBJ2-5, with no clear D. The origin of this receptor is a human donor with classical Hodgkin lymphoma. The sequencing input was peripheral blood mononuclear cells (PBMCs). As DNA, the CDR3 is TGTGCCAGCAGCTCCTATCAGAGTAAAGAGACCCAGTACTTC. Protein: CASSSYQSKETQYF.